This T cell receptor beta chain is from a study of OX40 agonist ivuxolimab in advanced cancers. Study details: Ivuxolimab is a fully human IgG2 antibody that activates OX40 (CD134).

Only in-frame clones appear in the TCRdb table, and some are missing; sequencing was by immunoSEQ multiplex PCR. The profile covers just over 95,000 clones, with nearly 90% appearing a single time and more than 0.15% taken by the ten largest. Trimming cost V 1 base and J 5 bases, with 12 bases left between them. The CDR3 spans 16 residues. From germline, CDR1 is SEHNR and CDR2 FQNEAQ (reference sequence). Exclusion of a patient followed from autoimmune disease history or systemic immunosuppression. The gene calls are TRBV7-9 and TRBJ1-6; the D gene is possibly TRBD1 (6 bases). The sequencing here drew on CD4+ or CD8+ T cells sorted from blood, taken in a trial of the OX40 agonist ivuxolimab. This clonotype was sampled from an adult with an advanced solid tumor such as melanoma, head and neck, liver or kidney cancer. Here the CDR3 reads CASSLVAGADNSPLHF. In DNA form, the CDR3 reads TGTGCCAGCAGCTTAGTAGCAGGGGCAGATAATTCACCCCTCCACTTT.